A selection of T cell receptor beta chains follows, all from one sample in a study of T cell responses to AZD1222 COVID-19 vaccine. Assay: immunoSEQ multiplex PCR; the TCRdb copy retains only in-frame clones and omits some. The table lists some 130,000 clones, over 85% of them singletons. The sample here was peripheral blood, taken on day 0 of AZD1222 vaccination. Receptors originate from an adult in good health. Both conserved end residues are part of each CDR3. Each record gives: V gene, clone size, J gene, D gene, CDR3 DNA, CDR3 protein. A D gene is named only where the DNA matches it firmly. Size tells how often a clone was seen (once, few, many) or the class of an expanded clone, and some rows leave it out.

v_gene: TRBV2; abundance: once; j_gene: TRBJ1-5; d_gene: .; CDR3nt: TGTGCCAGCAGTGATCGTCGGGGGGAGAATCAGCCCCAGCATTTT; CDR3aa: CASSDRRGENQPQHF
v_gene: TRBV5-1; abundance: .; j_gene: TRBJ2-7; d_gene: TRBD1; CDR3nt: TGCGCCAGCAGCTACCGACAGGGGGTAACCTACGAGCAGTACTTC; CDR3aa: CASSYRQGVTYEQYF
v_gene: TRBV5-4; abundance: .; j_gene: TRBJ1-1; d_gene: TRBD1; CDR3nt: TGTGCCAGCAGACGACCGGGACAGCAGACTGAAGCTTTCTTT; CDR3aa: CASRRPGQQTEAFF
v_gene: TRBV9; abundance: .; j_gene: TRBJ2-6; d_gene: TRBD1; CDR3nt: TGTGCCAGCAACCTTGGACAGGGTTCCTCTGGGGCCAACGTCCTGACTTTC; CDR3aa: CASNLGQGSSGANVLTF
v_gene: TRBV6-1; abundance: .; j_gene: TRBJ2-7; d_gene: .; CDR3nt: TGTGCCAGCAGTGAAAAAAGAGGGACCAGGGGAGGGGAGCAGTACTTC; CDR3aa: CASSEKRGTRGGEQYF
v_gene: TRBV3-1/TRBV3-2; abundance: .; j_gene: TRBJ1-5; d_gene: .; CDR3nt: TGTGCCAGCAGTCTAGACATGAATCAGCCCCAGCATTTT; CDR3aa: CASSLDMNQPQHF
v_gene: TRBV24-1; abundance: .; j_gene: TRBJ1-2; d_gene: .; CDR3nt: TGTGCCACCAGTGATGGACAGAACTATGGCTACACCTTC; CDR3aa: CATSDGQNYGYTF
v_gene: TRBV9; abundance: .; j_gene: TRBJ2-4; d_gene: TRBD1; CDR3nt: TGTGCCAGCAGCGTAGGGGGACAGGCCGGGATTGACATTCAGTACTTC; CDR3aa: CASSVGGQAGIDIQYF
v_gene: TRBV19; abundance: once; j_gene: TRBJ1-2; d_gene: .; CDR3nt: TGTGCCAGTAGTATATCCCCAGGGATAGAAGGCTACACCTTC; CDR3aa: CASSISPGIEGYTF
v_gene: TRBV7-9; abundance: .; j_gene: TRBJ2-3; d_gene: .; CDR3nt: TGTGCCAGCAACCGGGGTCCCGTCGGCACAGATACGCAGTATTTT; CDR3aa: CASNRGPVGTDTQYF
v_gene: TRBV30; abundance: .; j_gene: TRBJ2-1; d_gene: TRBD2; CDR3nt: TGTGCCTGGAGTTTCGGGACTAGCGGTAACAATGAGCAGTTCTTC; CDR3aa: CAWSFGTSGNNEQFF
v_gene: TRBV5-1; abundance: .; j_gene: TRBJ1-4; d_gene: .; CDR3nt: TGCGCCAGCAGCTTGGCCGGGGGAGATAATGAAAAACTGTTTTTT; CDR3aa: CASSLAGGDNEKLFF
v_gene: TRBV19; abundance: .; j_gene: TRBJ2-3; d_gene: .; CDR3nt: TGTGCCAGTAGTCCCCGACGGGCTTCAGATACGCAGTATTTT; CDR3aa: CASSPRRASDTQYF
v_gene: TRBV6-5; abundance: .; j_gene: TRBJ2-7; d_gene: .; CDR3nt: TGTGCCAGCAGTTACCTGGGGTCCTACGAGCAGTACTTC; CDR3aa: CASSYLGSYEQYF
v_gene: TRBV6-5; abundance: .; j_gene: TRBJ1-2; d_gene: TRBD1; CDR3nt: TGTGCCAGCAGGCCCGGGACAGGGGGCAACTATGGCTACACCTTC; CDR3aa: CASRPGTGGNYGYTF
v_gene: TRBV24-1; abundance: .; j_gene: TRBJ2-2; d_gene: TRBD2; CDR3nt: TGTGCCACCAGTGACTCTAGCGGGAGACGTACCGGGGAGCTGTTTTTT; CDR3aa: CATSDSSGRRTGELFF
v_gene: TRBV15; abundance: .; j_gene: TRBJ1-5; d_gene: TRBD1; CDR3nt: TGTGCCACCAGCAGAGAGGACAGGGGTAGCAATCAGCCCCAGCATTTT; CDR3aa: CATSREDRGSNQPQHF
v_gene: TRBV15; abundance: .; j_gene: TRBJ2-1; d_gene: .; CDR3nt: TGTGCCACCAGCAGAGAACCGACTAGACGGACTCACAATGAGCAGTTCTTC; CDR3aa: CATSREPTRRTHNEQFF
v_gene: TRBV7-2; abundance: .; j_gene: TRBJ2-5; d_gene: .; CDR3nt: TGTGCCAGCAGCTTATATGGGGAGACCCAGTACTTC; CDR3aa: CASSLYGETQYF
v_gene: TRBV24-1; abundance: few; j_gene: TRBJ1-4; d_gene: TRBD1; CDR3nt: TGTGCCACCAGTGCGGGGACAGCAACTAATGAAAAACTGTTTTTT; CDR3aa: CATSAGTATNEKLFF
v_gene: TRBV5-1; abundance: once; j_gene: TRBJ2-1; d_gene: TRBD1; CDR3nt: TGCGCCAGCAGCTTCGACAGGGGGTTAGAGCAGTTCTTC; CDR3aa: CASSFDRGLEQFF
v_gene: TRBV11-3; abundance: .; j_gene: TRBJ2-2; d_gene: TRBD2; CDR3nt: TGTGCCAGCAGCCCACAGAAAACGGTGGCGGGAGGGAACACCGGGGAGCTGTTTTTT; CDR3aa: CASSPQKTVAGGNTGELFF
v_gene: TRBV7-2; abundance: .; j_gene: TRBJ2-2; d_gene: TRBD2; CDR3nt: TGTGCCAGCAGCTTAGTTGTGGCGGGAGGTGGGAACACCGGGGAGCTGTTTTTT; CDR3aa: CASSLVVAGGGNTGELFF
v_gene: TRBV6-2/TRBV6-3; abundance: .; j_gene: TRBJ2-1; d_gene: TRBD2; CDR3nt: TGTGCCAGCAGTTACCCTCTCGGGCCCGGACTAGCTTTTTCGTACAATGAGCAGTTCTTC; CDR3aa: CASSYPLGPGLAFSYNEQFF
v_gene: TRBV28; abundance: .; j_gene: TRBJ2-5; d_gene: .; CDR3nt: TGTGCCAGCAGTGAAGGACTTCAAGAGACCCAGTACTTC; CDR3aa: CASSEGLQETQYF
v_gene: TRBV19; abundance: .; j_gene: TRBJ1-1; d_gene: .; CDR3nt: TGTGCCAGTAGTATTTTTCAGCGAGGGAACACTGAAGCTTTCTTT; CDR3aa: CASSIFQRGNTEAFF
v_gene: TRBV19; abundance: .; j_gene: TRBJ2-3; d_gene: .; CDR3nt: TGTGCCTCTAGCAGGATATTCACAGATACGCAGTATTTT; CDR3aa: CASSRIFTDTQYF
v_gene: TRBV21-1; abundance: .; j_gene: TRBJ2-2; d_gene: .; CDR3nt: TGTGCCAGCAGCAAAGTAGGGACTAGCGGGAGGTCGGACACCGGGGAGCTGTTTTTT; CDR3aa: CASSKVGTSGRSDTGELFF
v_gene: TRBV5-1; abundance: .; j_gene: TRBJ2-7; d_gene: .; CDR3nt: TGCGCCAGCAGCTCCCCGGGCAACTACGAGCAGTACTTC; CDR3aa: CASSSPGNYEQYF
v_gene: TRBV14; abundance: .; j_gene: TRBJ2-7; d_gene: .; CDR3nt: TGTGCCAGCAGCCAAATCGGCAGGGGAGGGTACGAGCAGTACTTC; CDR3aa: CASSQIGRGGYEQYF
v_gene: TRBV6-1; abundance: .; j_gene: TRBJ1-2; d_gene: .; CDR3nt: TGTGCCAGCAGTGAAGTGGTTCTTAAGACCGCCAGGGAAGGCTACACCTTC; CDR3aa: CASSEVVLKTAREGYTF
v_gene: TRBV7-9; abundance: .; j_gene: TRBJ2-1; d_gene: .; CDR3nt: TGTGCCAGCAGCTACACTATGGATGAGCAGTTCTTC; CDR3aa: CASSYTMDEQFF
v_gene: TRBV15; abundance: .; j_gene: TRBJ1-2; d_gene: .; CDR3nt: TGTGCCACCAGCAGAGGGACAGAGGGTCTCGGCTATGGCTACACCTTC; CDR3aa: CATSRGTEGLGYGYTF
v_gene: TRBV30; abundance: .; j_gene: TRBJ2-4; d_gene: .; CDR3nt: TGTGCCTGGAGTGTATCACTCGGGGGCAAAAACATTCAGTACTTC; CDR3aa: CAWSVSLGGKNIQYF
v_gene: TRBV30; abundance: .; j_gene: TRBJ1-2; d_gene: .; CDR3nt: TGTGCCTGGAACAGGGACCGGGGCTATGGCTACACCTTC; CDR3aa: CAWNRDRGYGYTF
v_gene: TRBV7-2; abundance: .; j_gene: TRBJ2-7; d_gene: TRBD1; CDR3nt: TGTGCCAGCAGCTTTAAAGGACAGGGCCGCTACGAGCAGTACTTC; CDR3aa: CASSFKGQGRYEQYF
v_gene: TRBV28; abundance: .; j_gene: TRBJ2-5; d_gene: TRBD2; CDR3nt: TGTGCCAGCAGCTTGGCGGGGGACGTCAAGAAGACCCAGTACTTC; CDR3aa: CASSLAGDVKKTQYF
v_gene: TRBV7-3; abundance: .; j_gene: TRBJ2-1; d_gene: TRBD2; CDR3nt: TGTGCCAGCAGCTTAACCGGGACTAGCGGGTACAATGAGCAGTTCTTC; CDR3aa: CASSLTGTSGYNEQFF
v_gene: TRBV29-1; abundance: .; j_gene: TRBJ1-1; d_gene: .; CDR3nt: TGCAGCGTTGATCGGGGGGATGAAGCTTTCTTT; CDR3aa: CSVDRGDEAFF
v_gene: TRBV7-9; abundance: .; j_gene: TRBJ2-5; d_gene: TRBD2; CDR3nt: TGTGCCAGCAGCTTACCCGAGGAGGTAGCGGGAGAGACCCAGTACTTC; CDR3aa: CASSLPEEVAGETQYF
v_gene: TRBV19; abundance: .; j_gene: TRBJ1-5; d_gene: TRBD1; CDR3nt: TGTGCCAGTACCGAGTGGGGACAGCTTAGCAATCAGCCCCAGCATTTT; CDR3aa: CASTEWGQLSNQPQHF
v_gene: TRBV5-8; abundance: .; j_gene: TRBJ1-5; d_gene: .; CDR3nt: TGTGCCAGCAGCTTTGTCAGAATCGCCTATCAGCCCCAGCATTTT; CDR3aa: CASSFVRIAYQPQHF
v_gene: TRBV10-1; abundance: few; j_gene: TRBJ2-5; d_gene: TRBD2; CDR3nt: TGCGCCAGCAGTGCGGGAGGCCCAAGCGAGACCCAGTACTTC; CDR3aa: CASSAGGPSETQYF
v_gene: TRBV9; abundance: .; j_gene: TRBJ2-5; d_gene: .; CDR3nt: TGTGCCAGCAGCGTATTCGACTACTCCCAAGAGACCCAGTACTTC; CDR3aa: CASSVFDYSQETQYF
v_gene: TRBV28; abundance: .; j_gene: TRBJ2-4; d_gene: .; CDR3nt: TGTGCCAGCAGTTTGGAGGCCCAAAACATTCAGTACTTC; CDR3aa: CASSLEAQNIQYF
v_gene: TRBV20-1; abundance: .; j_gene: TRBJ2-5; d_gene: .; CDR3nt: TGCAGTGCTAGAATAGAAGAGACCCAGTACTTC; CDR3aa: CSARIEETQYF
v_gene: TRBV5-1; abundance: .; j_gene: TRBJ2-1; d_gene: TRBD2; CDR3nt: TGCGCCAGCAGCTCAGGGACTAGCGGGAATGAGCAGTTCTTC; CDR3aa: CASSSGTSGNEQFF
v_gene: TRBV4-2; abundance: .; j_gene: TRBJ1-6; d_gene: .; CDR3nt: TGTGCCAGCAGCCAAGTAAGACCGGGAAGCTCCTATAATTCACCCCTCCACTTT; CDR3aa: CASSQVRPGSSYNSPLHF
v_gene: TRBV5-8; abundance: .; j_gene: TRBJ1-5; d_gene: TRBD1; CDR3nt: TGTGCCAGCACCACTATGGGAGACAGGGGGCTTAACCAGCCCCAGCATTTT; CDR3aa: CASTTMGDRGLNQPQHF
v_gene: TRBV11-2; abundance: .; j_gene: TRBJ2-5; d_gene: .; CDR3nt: TGTGCCAGCAGCCCCCCGGGACATACCCAAGAGACCCAGTACTTC; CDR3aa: CASSPPGHTQETQYF
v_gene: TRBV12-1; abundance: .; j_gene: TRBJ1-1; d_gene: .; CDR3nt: TGTGCCAGCAGCTCTTTGGGGGGTCCTCTGGGTTTCCTAGCTTTCTTT; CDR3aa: CASSSLGGPLGFLAFF
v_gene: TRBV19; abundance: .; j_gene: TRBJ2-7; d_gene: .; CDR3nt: TGTGCCAGTTCAACTGTGGCTTCTGATTACGTAGAGCAGTACTTC; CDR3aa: CASSTVASDYVEQYF